This TCR beta chain was identified in a study of PD-L1 blockade in urothelial cancer. For the study at large: Beginning in the mid-2010s, patients received atezolizumab, given as 1,200 mg intravenously every 3 weeks.

Synthetic templates analogous to TCR were spiked into all PCRs individually. Produced via immunoSEQ multiplex PCR; TCRdb's table is partial and in-frame only. Seen here are about 95,000 clones, roughly 84% observed once, and the top ten hold more than 1.5%. General study results and limits: Durable-benefit cases showed more tumor-associated blood clone expansion at 3 weeks.

Stated time point: pretreatment peripheral blood. There were between 1 and 8 samples from each patient, taken pretreatment and on-treatment. A word on this clone: Its antigen is unknown.

The source of this sequence is a man aged 60 to 69 with urothelial cancer. Material: PBMCs, obtained around atezolizumab (anti-PD-L1) treatment.

In DNA form, the CDR3 reads TGCGCCAGCAGCCAAGAGGGGAGGGTTGACGAGCAGTACTTC. This translates into CASSQEGRVDEQYF. This rearrangement joins TRBV4-1 to TRBJ2-7, with 7 positions matching TRBD2. V lost 0 bases, J lost 5 bases, and 4 bases stayed unmatched. The CDR3 has 14 residues. CDR1 MGHRA and CDR2 YSYEKL come from the germline V gene.